This T cell receptor (beta chain) was documented in a study of PD-L1 blockade in urothelial cancer. CDR1 is GTSNPN and CDR2 is SVGIG in the germline V gene (reference sequence). The CDR3 covers 16 residues. Trimming shortened V by 0 bases and J by 4 bases, and 17 bases separated the two germline ends. Assay: immunoSEQ multiplex PCR; the TCRdb copy retains only in-frame clones and omits some. In the table there are 85,000 to 95,000 clones, around 91% of which are singletons. Time point reported: pretreatment peripheral blood. Sequenced material: PBMCs, taken around atezolizumab (anti-PD-L1) treatment. The rearrangement uses TRBV30 and TRBJ2-3, with D possibly matching TRBD2 (6 bases). This TCR came from a man aged 55 to 70 with urothelial cancer. The CDR3 DNA reads TGTGCCTGGAGTGTAGGAGGGAGTAGCTTCGCAGATACGCAGTATTTT. Amino acid sequence: CAWSVGGSSFADTQYF.